The clone carrying this T cell receptor (beta chain) was detected many times. Its antigen is not known. Trimming took off 5 bases at V and 3 bases at J, with 10 bases between the two ends. Germline V gene data show CDR1 as MNHEY and CDR2 as SMNVEV (reference sequence). This CDR3 region has 13 residues. These data are taken from a study of T cell repertoires in cytomegalovirus infection. Study as a whole: Matching HLA type, along with CMV infection, was indicated by public TCR beta signatures.

TCRdb re-called the reads with MiXCR, one entry per CDR3 protein. Here the sample spans approximately 250,000 distinct CDR3 sequences, about 7% being singletons. Notes on the study in general: In two of eight donors, the top clonotype was HLA-C-restricted CMV-specific. Of the TCR beta families, the public ones yielded a cumulative frequency that identified carriers of CMV plus the relevant HLA.

The sample taken for sequencing was PBMCs. The TCR originated in a human donor in good health (CMV status not recorded). Some clones in this sample may be carry-over from other donors' samples. The chain links TRBV27 to TRBJ1-1; no clear D. In DNA form, the CDR3 reads TGTGCCAGCAGTATAACAGATTACACTGAAGCTTTCTTT. Protein sequence: CASSITDYTEAFF.